This TCR beta chain was identified during a study of blood T cells in healthy people across ages. This CDR3 contains 12 residues. The V end was cut by 3 bases, the J end by 1 base, with 5 bases between. The V gene's germline CDR1 is DFQATT and CDR2 SNEGSKA (reference sequence). PCR was performed a second time for roughly 7 to 11 cycles using a sample-barcoded 5' primer and a J-beta primer mix. TCRdb called the 5' RACE reads again in MiXCR, with one record for every CDR3 protein. The data show about 1.4 million distinct CDR3 sequences, around 59% seen once. This chain links TRBV20-1 with TRBJ2-3; D is undetermined. This receptor was identified in a man between 18 and 29 years old in good health. Material: blood. As DNA, the CDR3 is TGCAGTGCTAGGGTACGCACAGATACGCAGTATTTT. Amino acid sequence: CSARVRTDTQYF.